Listed below are T cell receptor beta chains from one sample, sequenced in a study of T-cell memory formation after mild COVID-19. TCRdb reanalysed the 5' RACE reads using MiXCR and keeps one entry per CDR3 protein. The sample has 500,000 to 550,000 distinct CDR3 sequences, roughly 20% seen once. Material: PBMCs or a T cell subset sorted from them (not recorded which). The receptor set was obtained from an adult woman who had mild COVID-19 (a few samples of this study predate the infection). Cell type and time point are not known. The CDR3 runs from the conserved cysteine through the conserved F or W. A D gene is named only where the DNA matches it firmly. Expanded clones are given a class, and other clones once, few, many or no size at all.

j_call: TRBJ2-7
d_call: TRBD1
v_call: TRBV9
clone_size: NA
cdr3_aa: CASSVGRTGEQYF
cdr3_nt: TGTGCCAGCAGCGTAGGACGGACAGGGGAGCAGTACTTC

j_call: TRBJ2-2
d_call: NA
v_call: TRBV7-3
clone_size: few
cdr3_aa: CASRGANTGELFF
cdr3_nt: TGTGCCAGCCGTGGGGCGAACACCGGGGAGCTGTTTTTT

j_call: TRBJ1-5
d_call: NA
v_call: TRBV5-1
clone_size: few
cdr3_aa: CASSSGEFANQPQHF
cdr3_nt: TGCGCCAGCAGCTCAGGGGAATTTGCCAATCAGCCCCAGCATTTT

j_call: TRBJ2-7
d_call: TRBD2
v_call: TRBV7-9
clone_size: few
cdr3_aa: CASSKTSGSREQYF
cdr3_nt: TGTGCCAGCAGCAAGACTAGCGGGAGTCGGGAGCAGTACTTC

j_call: TRBJ2-2
d_call: NA
v_call: TRBV24-1
clone_size: NA
cdr3_aa: CATSDPGHTGELFF
cdr3_nt: TGTGCCACCAGTGATCCAGGGCACACCGGGGAGCTGTTTTTT

j_call: TRBJ2-5
d_call: NA
v_call: TRBV20-1
clone_size: few
cdr3_aa: CSVIPPDIPGETQYF
cdr3_nt: TGCAGTGTTATCCCCCCGGACATCCCGGGGGAGACCCAGTACTTC

j_call: TRBJ2-3
d_call: TRBD2
v_call: TRBV7-9
clone_size: few
cdr3_aa: CASSAPGLGADTQYF
cdr3_nt: TGTGCCAGCAGCGCCCCGGGACTAGGCGCGGATACGCAGTATTTT

j_call: TRBJ2-2
d_call: TRBD1
v_call: TRBV5-1
clone_size: many
cdr3_aa: CASSLRTGDTGELFF
cdr3_nt: TGCGCCAGCAGCTTGCGGACAGGGGACACCGGGGAGCTGTTTTTT

j_call: TRBJ2-5
d_call: TRBD2
v_call: TRBV29-1
clone_size: NA
cdr3_aa: CSVCQPKGGTSGYQETQYF
cdr3_nt: TGCAGCGTTTGCCAACCGAAGGGAGGTACTAGCGGCTACCAAGAGACCCAGTACTTC

j_call: TRBJ2-7
d_call: TRBD2
v_call: TRBV2
clone_size: NA
cdr3_aa: CASSRTGTSGTYEQYF
cdr3_nt: TGTGCCAGCAGTCGCACCGGGACTAGCGGGACCTACGAGCAGTACTTC

j_call: TRBJ1-5
d_call: NA
v_call: TRBV6-5
clone_size: NA
cdr3_aa: CASSYQTKNREGQPQHF
cdr3_nt: TGTGCCAGCAGTTATCAGACCAAGAACAGGGAAGGGCAGCCCCAGCATTTT

j_call: TRBJ2-7
d_call: NA
v_call: TRBV4-1
clone_size: NA
cdr3_aa: CASSQDDRSASYEQYF
cdr3_nt: TGCGCCAGCAGCCAAGACGACAGGAGTGCCTCCTACGAGCAGTACTTC

j_call: TRBJ2-1
d_call: NA
v_call: TRBV12-3/TRBV12-4
clone_size: many
cdr3_aa: CASSFGRTYNEQFF
cdr3_nt: TGTGCCAGCAGTTTTGGGAGGACATACAATGAGCAGTTCTTC

j_call: TRBJ2-3
d_call: NA
v_call: TRBV6-6
clone_size: few
cdr3_aa: CASSYEAYSTDTQYF
cdr3_nt: TGTGCCAGCAGTTACGAGGCCTATAGTACAGATACGCAGTATTTT

j_call: TRBJ2-7
d_call: NA
v_call: TRBV6-5
clone_size: NA
cdr3_aa: CASSPGAEFYEQYF
cdr3_nt: TGTGCCAGCAGTCCTGGGGCGGAGTTCTACGAGCAGTACTTC

j_call: TRBJ2-1
d_call: TRBD2
v_call: TRBV7-9
clone_size: NA
cdr3_aa: CASSLDSSGRLDEQFF
cdr3_nt: TGTGCCAGCAGCTTAGACTCTAGCGGGAGGCTCGATGAGCAGTTCTTC

j_call: TRBJ2-1
d_call: NA
v_call: TRBV21-1
clone_size: few
cdr3_aa: CASPRLGTSGRSYNEQFF
cdr3_nt: TGTGCCAGCCCAAGGTTGGGGACTAGCGGGAGATCCTACAATGAGCAGTTCTTC

j_call: TRBJ1-5
d_call: NA
v_call: TRBV9
clone_size: NA
cdr3_aa: CASSVDGSHQPQHF
cdr3_nt: TGTGCCAGCAGCGTAGATGGGAGTCATCAGCCCCAGCATTTT

j_call: TRBJ2-5
d_call: NA
v_call: TRBV7-9
clone_size: NA
cdr3_aa: CASSPTDLLSTQYF
cdr3_nt: TGTGCCAGCAGTCCCACGGACCTCCTCTCCACCCAGTACTTC

j_call: TRBJ2-3
d_call: NA
v_call: TRBV5-4
clone_size: many
cdr3_aa: CASSSQAGPRGNTQYF
cdr3_nt: TGTGCCAGCAGCTCTCAGGCGGGACCACGGGGAAATACGCAGTATTTT

j_call: TRBJ1-2
d_call: TRBD1
v_call: TRBV29-1
clone_size: NA
cdr3_aa: CSVEAAGGGYGYTF
cdr3_nt: TGCAGCGTTGAAGCGGCAGGGGGCGGCTATGGCTACACCTTC

j_call: TRBJ2-5
d_call: NA
v_call: TRBV6-2/TRBV6-3
clone_size: NA
cdr3_aa: CASSYSLSSETQYF
cdr3_nt: TGTGCCAGCAGTTACTCCCTTAGCTCAGAGACCCAGTACTTC

j_call: TRBJ2-1
d_call: NA
v_call: TRBV19
clone_size: NA
cdr3_aa: CASSVPRDLNEQFF
cdr3_nt: TGTGCCAGTAGTGTTCCCCGGGACCTGAATGAGCAGTTCTTC

j_call: TRBJ2-7
d_call: NA
v_call: TRBV4-1
clone_size: NA
cdr3_aa: CASSQDWGPRDEQYF
cdr3_nt: TGCGCCAGCAGCCAAGATTGGGGTCCCAGGGACGAGCAGTACTTC

j_call: TRBJ1-5
d_call: NA
v_call: TRBV19
clone_size: few
cdr3_aa: CASRLAGASNQPQHF
cdr3_nt: TGTGCCAGTAGGCTGGCAGGGGCGAGCAATCAGCCCCAGCATTTT

j_call: TRBJ1-1
d_call: NA
v_call: TRBV3-1
clone_size: few
cdr3_aa: CASSLNPTVNTEAFF
cdr3_nt: TGTGCCAGCAGCCTAAACCCGACAGTGAACACTGAAGCTTTCTTT

j_call: TRBJ2-7
d_call: NA
v_call: TRBV29-1
clone_size: many
cdr3_aa: CSAFGGMAEQYF
cdr3_nt: TGCAGCGCATTCGGGGGCATGGCCGAGCAGTACTTC

j_call: TRBJ2-7
d_call: NA
v_call: TRBV5-6
clone_size: NA
cdr3_aa: CASSSGPAAYEQYF
cdr3_nt: TGTGCCAGCAGCTCCGGTCCCGCCGCCTACGAGCAGTACTTC

j_call: TRBJ1-3
d_call: NA
v_call: TRBV5-1
clone_size: few
cdr3_aa: CASSPGGFNSGNTIYF
cdr3_nt: TGCGCCAGCAGCCCGGGGGGCTTTAATTCTGGAAACACCATATATTTT

j_call: TRBJ2-7
d_call: NA
v_call: TRBV9
clone_size: NA
cdr3_aa: CASSVGGTGSYEQYF
cdr3_nt: TGTGCCAGCAGCGTAGGGGGGACGGGATCCTACGAGCAGTACTTC

j_call: TRBJ2-3
d_call: TRBD2
v_call: TRBV20-1
clone_size: few
cdr3_aa: CSARAGTSGIADTQYF
cdr3_nt: TGCAGTGCTAGAGCGGGGACTAGCGGGATAGCAGATACGCAGTATTTT

j_call: TRBJ2-5
d_call: NA
v_call: TRBV14
clone_size: few
cdr3_aa: CASSQEWVRAETQYF
cdr3_nt: TGTGCCAGCAGCCAAGAGTGGGTACGGGCGGAGACCCAGTACTTC

j_call: TRBJ1-3
d_call: NA
v_call: TRBV3-1
clone_size: NA
cdr3_aa: CASSQAGQRSSGNTIYF
cdr3_nt: TGTGCCAGCAGCCAAGCTGGACAGAGGAGCTCTGGAAACACCATATATTTT

j_call: TRBJ2-5
d_call: TRBD2
v_call: TRBV20-1
clone_size: NA
cdr3_aa: CSVPGTSGSWKTQYF
cdr3_nt: TGCAGTGTTCCCGGGACTAGCGGGAGTTGGAAGACCCAGTACTTC

j_call: TRBJ2-1
d_call: NA
v_call: TRBV7-9
clone_size: few
cdr3_aa: CASSLAAGVEQFF
cdr3_nt: TGTGCCAGCAGCTTAGCAGCTGGGGTTGAGCAGTTCTTC

j_call: TRBJ2-1
d_call: TRBD2
v_call: TRBV7-8
clone_size: many
cdr3_aa: CASSSPGRGNSYNEQFF
cdr3_nt: TGTGCCAGCAGCTCCCCTGGGCGGGGGAACTCCTACAATGAGCAGTTCTTC

j_call: TRBJ2-7
d_call: NA
v_call: TRBV5-1
clone_size: few
cdr3_aa: CASSRGGTASGAMGSYEQYF
cdr3_nt: TGCGCCAGCAGCCGAGGAGGGACCGCGTCTGGGGCGATGGGCTCCTACGAGCAGTACTTC

j_call: TRBJ2-2
d_call: NA
v_call: TRBV5-6
clone_size: NA
cdr3_aa: CASRRRLNTGELFF
cdr3_nt: TGTGCCAGCAGACGACGGTTGAACACCGGGGAGCTGTTTTTT

j_call: TRBJ2-7
d_call: TRBD2
v_call: TRBV6-2/TRBV6-3
clone_size: NA
cdr3_aa: CASTRAGNLYEQYF
cdr3_nt: TGTGCCAGCACTCGAGCGGGGAACCTCTACGAGCAGTACTTC

j_call: TRBJ2-3
d_call: NA
v_call: TRBV4-1
clone_size: NA
cdr3_aa: CASSQEWADTQYF
cdr3_nt: TGCGCCAGCAGCCAAGAGTGGGCAGATACGCAGTATTTT

j_call: TRBJ2-1
d_call: TRBD2
v_call: TRBV20-1
clone_size: few
cdr3_aa: CSARDWGLAGVEQFF
cdr3_nt: TGCAGTGCTAGAGATTGGGGACTAGCGGGGGTTGAGCAGTTCTTC

j_call: TRBJ2-3
d_call: TRBD2
v_call: TRBV20-1
clone_size: NA
cdr3_aa: CSATSGGADTQYF
cdr3_nt: TGCAGTGCTACTAGCGGGGGAGCAGATACGCAGTATTTT

j_call: TRBJ1-2
d_call: TRBD1
v_call: TRBV14
clone_size: few
cdr3_aa: CASSQARQGGGYTF
cdr3_nt: TGTGCCAGCAGCCAAGCAAGACAGGGCGGTGGCTACACCTTC

j_call: TRBJ1-2
d_call: NA
v_call: TRBV7-9
clone_size: many
cdr3_aa: CASSSPAGGYGYTF
cdr3_nt: TGTGCCAGCAGCTCCCCGGCGGGGGGTTATGGCTACACCTTC

j_call: TRBJ2-7
d_call: TRBD1
v_call: TRBV9
clone_size: NA
cdr3_aa: CASSAYGTGNSYEQYF
cdr3_nt: TGTGCCAGCAGCGCGTACGGGACAGGGAACTCCTACGAGCAGTACTTC

j_call: TRBJ1-3
d_call: NA
v_call: TRBV3-1
clone_size: few
cdr3_aa: CASSQAWEVEGDTIYF
cdr3_nt: TGTGCCAGCAGCCAAGCATGGGAGGTCGAAGGGGACACCATATATTTT

j_call: TRBJ1-1
d_call: NA
v_call: TRBV9
clone_size: few
cdr3_aa: CASSPTEYTEAFF
cdr3_nt: TGTGCCAGCAGCCCGACAGAGTACACTGAAGCTTTCTTT

j_call: TRBJ1-2
d_call: NA
v_call: TRBV7-2
clone_size: NA
cdr3_aa: CASSQAVGRGAYGYTF
cdr3_nt: TGTGCCAGCAGCCAGGCGGTTGGTCGGGGAGCCTATGGCTACACCTTC

j_call: TRBJ2-3
d_call: NA
v_call: TRBV10-3
clone_size: NA
cdr3_aa: CAIGGAGTDTQYF
cdr3_nt: TGTGCCATCGGGGGGGCCGGGACAGATACGCAGTATTTT

j_call: TRBJ2-3
d_call: NA
v_call: TRBV11-2
clone_size: NA
cdr3_aa: CASSLDGWGRTDTQYF
cdr3_nt: TGTGCCAGCAGCTTAGATGGTTGGGGCCGCACAGATACGCAGTATTTT

j_call: TRBJ1-1
d_call: NA
v_call: TRBV18
clone_size: few
cdr3_aa: CASSPGIGRNTEAFF
cdr3_nt: TGTGCCAGCTCACCAGGGATAGGGAGGAACACTGAAGCTTTCTTT

j_call: TRBJ2-2
d_call: NA
v_call: TRBV7-2
clone_size: NA
cdr3_aa: CASSFSLVANTGELFF
cdr3_nt: TGTGCCAGCAGCTTTTCACTAGTTGCGAACACCGGGGAGCTGTTTTTT

j_call: TRBJ2-7
d_call: NA
v_call: TRBV20-1
clone_size: NA
cdr3_aa: CSARDVISTYEQYF
cdr3_nt: TGCAGTGCTAGAGATGTGATCAGTACCTACGAGCAGTACTTC

j_call: TRBJ2-5
d_call: TRBD2
v_call: TRBV30
clone_size: NA
cdr3_aa: CAWSVTSGSTGTQYF
cdr3_nt: TGTGCCTGGAGTGTAACTAGCGGGTCAACTGGGACCCAGTACTTC

j_call: TRBJ1-1
d_call: NA
v_call: TRBV7-7
clone_size: many
cdr3_aa: CASSQGYNTEAFF
cdr3_nt: TGTGCCAGCAGTCAGGGCTATAACACTGAAGCTTTCTTT